The clone carrying this T cell receptor beta chain was seen just once. The antigen is undetermined. The data derive from a study of CD8 T cells in ankylosing spondylitis. Libraries for TCR beta were made by quantitative 5'-RACE with molecular barcodes. TCRdb redid the calling of the 5' RACE reads with MiXCR, one entry per CDR3 protein. The profile shows hundreds of thousands of distinct CDR3 sequences, 10% to 15% of them singletons. Overall study results and limits: A motif in TCR beta, a set of several highly homologous variants, appeared characteristic of ankylosing spondylitis blood.

This receptor was obtained from a male donor with ankylosing spondylitis. The specimen was blood, either unsorted or a sorted T cell fraction (not recorded which).

Here the CDR3 reads CASTKTGDGYTF. The CDR3, as DNA: TGTGCCAGCACCAAAACAGGGGATGGCTACACCTTC. The rearrangement joins TRBV5-6 to TRBJ1-2, with 7 nucleotides matching TRBD1. After removal of 6 bases from V and 6 bases from J, the junction contained 5 bases not matched to a gene. In germline, CDR1 is SGHDT, CDR2 YYEEEE. This CDR3 has 12 residues.